The source of this TCR beta chain is a study of T cell responses to AZD1222 COVID-19 vaccine. Points from the study as a whole: Only five to seven AZD1222 recipients were seropositive at baseline. Variant regions that are unmutated are reportedly the target of nearly half of spike-specific TCRs. Every sample of the repertoires postdated the peak T cell response.

A remark on this clone: The target antigen is unknown.

The CDR3 totals 15 residues. Germline V gives CDR1 SEHNR, CDR2 FQNEAQ (reference sequence). V was clipped by 4 bases and J by 8 bases, with 15 bases between them. The repertoire was sequenced with immunoSEQ multiplex PCR; TCRdb's copy has only in-frame clones and lacks some. The repertoire holds roughly 100,000 clones, with 88% as singletons. The V gene is TRBV7-9, the J gene TRBJ1-6; a weak D match, TRBD1 (5 bases). This sequence was found in an adult in good health. The source was peripheral blood, collected on day 0 of AZD1222 vaccination. In DNA form, the CDR3 reads TGTGCCAGCAGCTACGACGGACAAGGCTATTCACCCCTCCACTTT. It encodes CASSYDGQGYSPLHF. Together with reference TRBV7-9 and TRBJ1-6, the CDR3 gives the full variable domain: DTGVSQNPRHKITKRGQNVTFRCDPISEHNRLYWYRQTLGQGPEFLTYFQNEAQLEKSRLLSDRFSAERPKGSFSTLEIQRTEQGDSAMYLCASSYDGQGYSPLHFGNGTRLTVT.